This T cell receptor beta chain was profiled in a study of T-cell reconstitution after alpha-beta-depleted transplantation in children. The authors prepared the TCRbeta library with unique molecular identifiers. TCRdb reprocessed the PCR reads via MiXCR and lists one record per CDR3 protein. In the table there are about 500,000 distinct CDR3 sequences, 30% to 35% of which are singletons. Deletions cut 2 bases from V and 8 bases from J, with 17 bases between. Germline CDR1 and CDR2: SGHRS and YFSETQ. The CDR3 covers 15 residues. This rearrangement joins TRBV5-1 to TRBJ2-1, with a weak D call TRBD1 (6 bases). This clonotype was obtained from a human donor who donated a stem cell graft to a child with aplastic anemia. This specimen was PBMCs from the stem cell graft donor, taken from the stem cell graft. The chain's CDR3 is CASSLDGQRSDEQFF. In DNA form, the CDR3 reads TGCGCCAGCAGCTTAGACGGACAGCGTTCGGATGAGCAGTTCTTC. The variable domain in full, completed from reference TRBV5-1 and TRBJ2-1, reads KAGVTQTPRYLIKTRGQQVTLSCSPISGHRSVSWYQQTPGQGLQFLFEYFSETQRNKGNFPGRFSGRQFSNSRSEMNVSTLELGDSALYLCASSLDGQRSDEQFFGPGTRLTVL.